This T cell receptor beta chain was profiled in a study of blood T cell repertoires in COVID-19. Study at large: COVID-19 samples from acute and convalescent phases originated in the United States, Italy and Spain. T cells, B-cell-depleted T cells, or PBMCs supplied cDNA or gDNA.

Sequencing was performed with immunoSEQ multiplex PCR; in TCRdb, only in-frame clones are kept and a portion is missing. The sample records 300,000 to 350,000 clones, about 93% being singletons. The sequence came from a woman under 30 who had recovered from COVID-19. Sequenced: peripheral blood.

The CDR3: CASSLAGGGPYGYTF. The CDR3 nucleotides are TGTGCCAGCAGCTTGGCCGGCGGGGGCCCCTATGGCTACACCTTC. This sequence joins TRBV5-4 and TRBJ1-2; possibly TRBD1 for D (6 bases). The V gene's germline CDR1 is SGHNT and CDR2 YYREEE (reference sequence). The CDR3 is 15 amino acids. Trimming left V 0 bases short and J 4 bases short, with 13 bases between. Based on the CDR3 plus reference TRBV5-4 and TRBJ1-2, the full variable domain is ETGVTQSPTHLIKTRGQQVTLRCSSQSGHNTVSWYQQALGQGPQFIFQYYREEENGRGNFPPRFSGLQFPNYSSELNVNALELDDSALYLCASSLAGGGPYGYTFGSGTRLTVV.